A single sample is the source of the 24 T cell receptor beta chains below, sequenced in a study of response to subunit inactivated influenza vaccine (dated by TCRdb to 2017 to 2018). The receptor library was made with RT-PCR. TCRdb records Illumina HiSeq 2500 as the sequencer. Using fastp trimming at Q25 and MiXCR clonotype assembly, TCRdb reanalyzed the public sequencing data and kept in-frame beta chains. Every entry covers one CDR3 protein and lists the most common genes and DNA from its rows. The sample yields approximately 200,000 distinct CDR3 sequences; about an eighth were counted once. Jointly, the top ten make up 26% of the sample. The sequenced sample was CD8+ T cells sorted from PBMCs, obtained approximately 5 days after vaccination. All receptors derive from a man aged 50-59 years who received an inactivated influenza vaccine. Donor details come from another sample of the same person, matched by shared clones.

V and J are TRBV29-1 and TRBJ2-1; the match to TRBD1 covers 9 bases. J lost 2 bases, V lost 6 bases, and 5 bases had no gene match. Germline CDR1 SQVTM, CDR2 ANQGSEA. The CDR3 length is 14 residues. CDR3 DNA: TGCAGCGTACCGACAGGGGGGCCCTACAATGAGCAGTTCTTC. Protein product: CSVPTGGPYNEQFF.

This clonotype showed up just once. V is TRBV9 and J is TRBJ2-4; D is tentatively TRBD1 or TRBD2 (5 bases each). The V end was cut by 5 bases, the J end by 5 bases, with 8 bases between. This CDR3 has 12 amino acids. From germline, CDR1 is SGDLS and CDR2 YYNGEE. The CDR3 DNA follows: TGTGCCAGCAGGGGGGAGCAAAACATTCAGTACTTC. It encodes CASRGEQNIQYF.

This chain's CDR3 is CASSPSGGNNEQFF. The CDR3 bases are TGTGCCAGCAGCCCTAGCGGGGGCAACAATGAGCAGTTCTTC. The rearrangement uses TRBV6-1 and TRBJ2-1, with TRBD2 identical over 10 bases. CDR3 length equals 14 residues. V shed 6 bases, J shed 5 bases, and the junction held 4 bases outside the gene matches. Germline V lookup: CDR1 MNHNS, CDR2 SASEGT.

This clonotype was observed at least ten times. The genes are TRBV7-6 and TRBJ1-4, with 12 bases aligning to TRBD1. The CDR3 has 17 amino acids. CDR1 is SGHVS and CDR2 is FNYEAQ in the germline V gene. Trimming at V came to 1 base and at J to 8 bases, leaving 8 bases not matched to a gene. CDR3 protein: CASSLVPPGTGGEKLFF. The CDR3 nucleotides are TGTGCCAGCAGCTTAGTACCCCCCGGGACAGGGGGCGAAAAACTGTTTTTT.

The CDR3, as DNA: TGCGCCAGCCGGACAGGGGGCGATGAGCAGTTCTTC. Translation gives CASRTGGDEQFF. V gene TRBV5-1 combines with J gene TRBJ2-1; 11 nucleotides line up with TRBD1. Trimming cost V 7 bases and J 8 bases; bases outside gene matches: 2. The CDR3 sequence is 12 residues long. Germline values: CDR1 SGHRS, CDR2 YFSETQ.

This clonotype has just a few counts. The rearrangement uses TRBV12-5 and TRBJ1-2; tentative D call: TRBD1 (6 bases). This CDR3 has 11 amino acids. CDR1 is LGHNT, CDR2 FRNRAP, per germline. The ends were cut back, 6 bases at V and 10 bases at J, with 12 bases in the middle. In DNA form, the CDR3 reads TGTGCTAGTGGAACAGCAGGGGACTACACCTTC. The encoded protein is CASGTAGDYTF. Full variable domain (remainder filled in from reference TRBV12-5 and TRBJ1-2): DARVTQTPRHKVTEMGQEVTMRCQPILGHNTVFWYRQTMMQGLELLAYFRNRAPLDDSGMPKDRFSAEMPDATLATLKIQPSEPRDSAVYFCASGTAGDYTFGSGTRLTVV.

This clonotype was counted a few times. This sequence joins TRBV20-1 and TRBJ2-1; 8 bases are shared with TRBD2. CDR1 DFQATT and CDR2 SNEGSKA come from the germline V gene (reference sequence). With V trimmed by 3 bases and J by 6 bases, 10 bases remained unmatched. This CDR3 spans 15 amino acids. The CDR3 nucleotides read TGCAGTGCTAGCGATGGCGGGAGGAGGGGCAATGAGCAGTTCTTC. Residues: CSASDGGRRGNEQFF.

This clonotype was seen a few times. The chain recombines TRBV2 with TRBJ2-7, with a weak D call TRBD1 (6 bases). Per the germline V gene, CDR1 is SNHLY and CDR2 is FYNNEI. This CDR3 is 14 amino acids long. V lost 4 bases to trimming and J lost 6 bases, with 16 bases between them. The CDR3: CASSGIARGTEQYF. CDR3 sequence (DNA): TGTGCCAGCAGTGGGATTGCCAGGGGAACCGAGCAGTACTTC.

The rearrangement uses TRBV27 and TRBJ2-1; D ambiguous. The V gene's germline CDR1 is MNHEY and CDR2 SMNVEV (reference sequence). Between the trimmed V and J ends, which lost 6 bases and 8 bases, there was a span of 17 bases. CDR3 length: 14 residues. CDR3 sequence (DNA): TGTGCCAGCAGACTAATACTCCCCTCGGATGAGCAGTTCTTC. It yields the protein CASRLILPSDEQFF.

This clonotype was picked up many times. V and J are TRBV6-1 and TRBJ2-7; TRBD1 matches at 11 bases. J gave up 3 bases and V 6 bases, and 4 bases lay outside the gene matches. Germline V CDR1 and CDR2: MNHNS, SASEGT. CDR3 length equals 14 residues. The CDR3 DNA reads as TGTGCCAGCAGCGCCGGGACAGGGGGCTACGAGCAGTACTTC. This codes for CASSAGTGGYEQYF.

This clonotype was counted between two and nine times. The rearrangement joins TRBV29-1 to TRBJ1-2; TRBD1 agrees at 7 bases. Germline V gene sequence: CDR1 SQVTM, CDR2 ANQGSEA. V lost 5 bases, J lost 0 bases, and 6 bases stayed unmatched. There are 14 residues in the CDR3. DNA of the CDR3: TGCAGCGTTCAAGGACAGGAGTCTAACTATGGCTACACCTTC. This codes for CSVQGQESNYGYTF. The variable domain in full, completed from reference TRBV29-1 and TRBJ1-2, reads SAVISQKPSRDICQRGTSLTIQCQVDSQVTMMFWYRQQPGQSLTLIATANQGSEATYESGFVIDKFPISRPNLTFSTLTVSNMSPEDSSIYLCSVQGQESNYGYTFGSGTRLTVV.

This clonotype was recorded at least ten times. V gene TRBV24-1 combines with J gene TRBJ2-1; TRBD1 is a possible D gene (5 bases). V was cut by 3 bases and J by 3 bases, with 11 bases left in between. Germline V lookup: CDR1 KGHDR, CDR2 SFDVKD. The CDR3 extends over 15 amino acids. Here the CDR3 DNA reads TGTGCCACCAGTGATGTGGACACCAGCTACAATGAGCAGTTCTTC. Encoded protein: CATSDVDTSYNEQFF.

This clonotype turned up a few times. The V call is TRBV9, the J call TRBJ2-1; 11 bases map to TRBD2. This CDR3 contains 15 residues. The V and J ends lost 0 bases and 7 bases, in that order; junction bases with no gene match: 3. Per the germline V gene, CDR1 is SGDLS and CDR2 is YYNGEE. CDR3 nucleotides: TGTGCCAGCAGCGTAGCTAGCGGGGGGAGGAATGAGCAGTTCTTC. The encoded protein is CASSVASGGRNEQFF. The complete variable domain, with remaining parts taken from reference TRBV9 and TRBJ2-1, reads DSGVTQTPKHLITATGQRVTLRCSPRSGDLSVYWYQQSLDQGLQFLIQYYNGEERAKGNILERFSAQQFPDLHSELNLSSLELGDSALYFCASSVASGGRNEQFFGPGTRLTVL.

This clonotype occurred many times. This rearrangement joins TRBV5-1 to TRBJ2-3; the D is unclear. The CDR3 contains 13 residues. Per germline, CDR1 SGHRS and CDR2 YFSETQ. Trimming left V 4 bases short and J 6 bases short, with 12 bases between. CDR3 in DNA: TGCGCCAGCAGCCCAAGACTGCCGGATACGCAGTATTTT. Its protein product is CASSPRLPDTQYF.

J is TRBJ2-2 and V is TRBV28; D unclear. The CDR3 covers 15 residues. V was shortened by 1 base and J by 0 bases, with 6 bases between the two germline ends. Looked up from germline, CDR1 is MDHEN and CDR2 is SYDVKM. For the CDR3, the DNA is TGTGCCAGCAGTTTATACCCATCGAACACCGGGGAGCTGTTTTTT. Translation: CASSLYPSNTGELFF.

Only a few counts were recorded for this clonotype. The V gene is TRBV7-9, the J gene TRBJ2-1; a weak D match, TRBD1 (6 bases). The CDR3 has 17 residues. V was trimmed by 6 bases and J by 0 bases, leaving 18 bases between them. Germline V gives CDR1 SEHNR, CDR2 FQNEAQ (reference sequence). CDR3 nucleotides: TGTGCCAGCAGTACAATCCCGGGACAAAACTCCTACAATGAGCAGTTCTTC. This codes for CASSTIPGQNSYNEQFF.

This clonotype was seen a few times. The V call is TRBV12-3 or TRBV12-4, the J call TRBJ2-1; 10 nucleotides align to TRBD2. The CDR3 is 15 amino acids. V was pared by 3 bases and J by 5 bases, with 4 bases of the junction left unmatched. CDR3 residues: CASSFLAGANNEQFF. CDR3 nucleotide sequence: TGTGCCAGCAGTTTTCTAGCGGGGGCCAACAATGAGCAGTTCTTC.

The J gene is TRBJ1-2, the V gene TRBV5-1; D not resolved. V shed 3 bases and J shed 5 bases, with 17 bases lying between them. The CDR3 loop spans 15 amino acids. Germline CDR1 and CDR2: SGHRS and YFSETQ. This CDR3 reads CASSYGGVSLYGYTF. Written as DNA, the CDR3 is TGCGCCAGCAGCTACGGCGGGGTTTCCCTTTATGGCTACACCTTC.

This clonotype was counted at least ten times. In DNA, the CDR3 is TGTGCCCTCACGGGGCTAGTTGGAACAGATACGCAGTATTTT. It translates to CALTGLVGTDTQYF. The V gene is TRBV2, the J gene TRBJ2-3; D tentatively fits TRBD1 or TRBD2 (5 bases each). The V gene lost 11 bases and the J gene lost 3 bases, with 18 bases spanning the gap. Germline CDR1 reads SNHLY; CDR2 reads FYNNEI. The CDR3 totals 14 residues.

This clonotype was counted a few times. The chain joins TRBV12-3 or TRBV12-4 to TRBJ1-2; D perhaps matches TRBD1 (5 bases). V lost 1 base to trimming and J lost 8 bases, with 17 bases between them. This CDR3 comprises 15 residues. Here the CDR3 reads CASSLVFTGPKGYTF. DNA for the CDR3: TGTGCCAGCAGTTTAGTTTTCACAGGACCCAAGGGCTACACCTTC.

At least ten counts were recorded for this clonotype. The DNA for the CDR3 is TGTGCCAGCAGCCCCAGCCCCATGAACACTGAAGCTTTCTTT. Encoded protein: CASSPSPMNTEAFF. This chain joins TRBV12-3 or TRBV12-4 and TRBJ1-1; D is unclear. The CDR3 totals 14 residues. Trimming cost V 6 bases and J 0 bases, with 11 bases left between them.

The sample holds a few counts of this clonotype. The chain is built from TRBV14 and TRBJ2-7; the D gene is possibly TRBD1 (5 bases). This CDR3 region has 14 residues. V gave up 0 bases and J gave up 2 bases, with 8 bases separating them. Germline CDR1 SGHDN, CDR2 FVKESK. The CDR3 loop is CASSQDKGPYEQYF. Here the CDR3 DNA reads TGTGCCAGCAGCCAAGATAAGGGGCCCTACGAGCAGTACTTC. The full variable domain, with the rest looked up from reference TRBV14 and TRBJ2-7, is EAGVTQFPSHSVIEKGQTVTLRCDPISGHDNLYWYRRVMGKEIKFLLHFVKESKQDESGMPNNRFLAERTGGTYSTLKVQPAELEDSGVYFCASSQDKGPYEQYFGPGTRLTVT.

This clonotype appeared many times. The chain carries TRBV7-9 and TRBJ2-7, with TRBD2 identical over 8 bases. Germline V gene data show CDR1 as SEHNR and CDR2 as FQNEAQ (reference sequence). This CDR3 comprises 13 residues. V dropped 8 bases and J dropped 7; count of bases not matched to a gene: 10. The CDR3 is CASLPGGAWEQYF. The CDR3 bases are TGTGCCAGCCTCCCGGGAGGGGCTTGGGAGCAGTACTTC. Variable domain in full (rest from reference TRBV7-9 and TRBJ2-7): DTGVSQNPRHKITKRGQNVTFRCDPISEHNRLYWYRQTLGQGPEFLTYFQNEAQLEKSRLLSDRFSAERPKGSFSTLEIQRTEQGDSAMYLCASLPGGAWEQYFGPGTRLTVT.

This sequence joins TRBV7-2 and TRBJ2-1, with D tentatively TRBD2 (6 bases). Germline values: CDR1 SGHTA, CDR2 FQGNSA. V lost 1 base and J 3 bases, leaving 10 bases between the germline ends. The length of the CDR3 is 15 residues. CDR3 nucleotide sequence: TGTGCCAGCAGCTTAGGACTAGTAATCTACAATGAGCAGTTCTTC. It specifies CASSLGLVIYNEQFF. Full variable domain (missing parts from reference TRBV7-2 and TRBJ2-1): GAGVSQSPSNKVTEKGKDVELRCDPISGHTALYWYRQSLGQGLEFLIYFQGNSAPDKSGLPSDRFSAERTGGSVSTLTIQRTQQEDSAVYLCASSLGLVIYNEQFFGPGTRLTVL.